The 3 T cell receptor beta chains in this list originate from one sample, sequenced in a study of T cell responses to AZD1222 COVID-19 vaccine. Repertoires were generated with immunoSEQ multiplex PCR, while TCRdb's copy carries only in-frame clones and drops some. The sample holds about 160,000 clones, 92% seen once. Here the sequenced sample was peripheral blood, taken on day 0 of MenACWY control vaccination. These receptors were obtained from an adult in good health.

V and J are TRBV19 and TRBJ2-3; TRBD1 agrees at 8 bases. From germline, CDR1 is LNHDA and CDR2 SQIVND (reference sequence). With V trimmed by 3 bases and J by 4 bases, 6 bases remained unmatched. The CDR3 covers 15 residues. This CDR3 is CASSMTRGQSDTQYF. The CDR3 nucleotides read TGTGCCAGTAGTATGACCAGGGGGCAGTCAGATACGCAGTATTTT.

Worth noting for this clone: The sample holds other DNA sequences that translate to the same CDR3. J is TRBJ1-1 and V is TRBV19, with 7 bases fitting TRBD1. This CDR3 region has 13 residues. Germline trimming cut 9 bases from V and 2 bases from J; bases unmatched to any gene: 6. Germline CDR1 reads LNHDA; CDR2 reads SQIVND (reference sequence). Here the CDR3 reads CASSGTVNTEAFF. The CDR3 bases are TGTGCCAGCTCCGGGACAGTTAACACTGAAGCTTTCTTT.

The V gene is TRBV12-3 or TRBV12-4, the J gene TRBJ1-1; no reliable D call. V was shortened by 6 bases and J by 1 base, with 6 bases between the two germline ends. The CDR3 is 12 amino acids. This CDR3 is CASRSGNTEAFF. Written as DNA, the CDR3 is TGTGCCAGCAGGAGTGGGAACACTGAAGCTTTCTTT.